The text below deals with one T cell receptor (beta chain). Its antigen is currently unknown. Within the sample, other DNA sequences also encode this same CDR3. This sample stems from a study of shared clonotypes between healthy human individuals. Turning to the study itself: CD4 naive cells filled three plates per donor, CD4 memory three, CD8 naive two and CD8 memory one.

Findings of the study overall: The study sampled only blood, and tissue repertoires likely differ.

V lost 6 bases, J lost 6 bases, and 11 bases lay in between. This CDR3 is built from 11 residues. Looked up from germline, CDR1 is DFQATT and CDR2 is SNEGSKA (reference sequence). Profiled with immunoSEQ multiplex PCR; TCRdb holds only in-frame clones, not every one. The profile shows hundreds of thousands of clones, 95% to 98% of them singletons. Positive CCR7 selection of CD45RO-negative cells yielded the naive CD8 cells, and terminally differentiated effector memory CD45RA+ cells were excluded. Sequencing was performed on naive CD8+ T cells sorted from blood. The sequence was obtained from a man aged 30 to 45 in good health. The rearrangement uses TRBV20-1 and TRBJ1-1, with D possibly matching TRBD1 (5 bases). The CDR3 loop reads CSATRGAEAFF. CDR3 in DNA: TGCAGTGCCACCCGGGGGGCTGAAGCTTTCTTT.